Presented here are 10 T cell receptor beta chains from one specimen sequenced in a study of blood T cell repertoires in COVID-19. Clones were sequenced by immunoSEQ multiplex PCR, and TCRdb holds only the in-frame ones, with some missing. There are more than 100,000 clones in the sample; roughly nine tenths occur only once, and about a sixth lies in the top ten. The specimen sequenced was peripheral blood. The source of these receptors is a woman aged 80 or over in a cohort sampled during active COVID-19.

V is TRBV10-2 and J is TRBJ2-5; tentative D call: TRBD2 (6 bases). Germline V gene sequence: CDR1 WSHSY, CDR2 SAAADI. With 3 bases removed from V and 4 bases from J, the gap between germline ends came to 21 bases. CDR3 length equals 17 residues. The CDR3 region has the DNA TGCGCCAGCAGTGATTATCGACCGGGGGAAGGTGGAGAGACCCAGTACTTC. Translating gives CASSDYRPGEGGETQYF.

The V call is TRBV29-1, the J call TRBJ2-7; a possible D gene is TRBD2 (6 bases). Germline CDR1 is SQVTM and CDR2 is ANQGSEA. Trimming shortened V by 7 bases and J by 0 bases, and 13 bases separated the two germline ends. The CDR3 is 13 residues long. CDR3 DNA: TGCAGCGCGGGTTCGGGGGACTCCTACGAGCAGTACTTC. Protein sequence: CSAGSGDSYEQYF.

The rearrangement uses TRBV11-2 and TRBJ2-1, with 11 positions matching TRBD2. This CDR3 region has 16 residues. The V segment lost 0 bases and the J segment 12 bases; nucleotides outside the gene matches: 10. CDR1 and CDR2 (germline): SGHAT, FQNNGV. The CDR3 reads CASSLEGLAENLGQFF. Here the CDR3 DNA reads TGTGCCAGCAGCTTAGAGGGACTAGCGGAGAATTTGGGGCAGTTCTTC.

The V call is TRBV5-8, the J call TRBJ1-2; a possible D gene is TRBD1 (5 bases). The CDR3 length is 13 residues. Germline lookup yields CDR1 SGHTS and CDR2 YDEGEE. V lost 2 bases, J lost 5 bases, and 10 bases lay in between. The CDR3 region is CASSLPGGYGYTF. The CDR3 nucleotides read TGTGCCAGCAGCTTACCCGGGGGATATGGCTACACCTTC.

This sequence joins TRBV5-1 and TRBJ1-1; 8 bases fit TRBD1. Germline V CDR1 and CDR2: SGHRS, YFSETQ. The CDR3 totals 17 residues. The ends lost 4 bases at V and 1 base at J; junction bases unmatched: 12. CDR3 residues: CASSPDRGSPGNTEAFF. In DNA form, the CDR3 reads TGCGCCAGCAGCCCCGACAGGGGATCTCCAGGGAACACTGAAGCTTTCTTT.

The chain joins TRBV27 to TRBJ2-3, with 7 bases matching TRBD1. With V trimmed by 6 bases and J by 0 bases, 9 bases remained unmatched. The CDR3 runs to 16 residues. Germline CDR1 is MNHEY and CDR2 is SMNVEV (reference sequence). CDR3 amino acids: CASRGQGVSSTDTQYF. The CDR3 DNA reads as TGTGCCAGCAGAGGTCAGGGGGTTAGCAGCACAGATACGCAGTATTTT.

The sample holds one count of this clone. V usage is TRBV11-2 and J usage is TRBJ1-6, with a weak D call TRBD1 (5 bases). Trimming stripped 3 bases from V and 4 bases from J, with 7 bases between. The CDR3 sequence is 14 residues long. Germline V gives CDR1 SGHAT, CDR2 FQNNGV. The CDR3 spells CASSFDRYNSPLHF. The CDR3 DNA is TGTGCCAGCAGCTTTGACAGATATAATTCACCCCTCCACTTT. Using reference TRBV11-2 and TRBJ1-6 for the parts outside the CDR3, the full variable domain is EAGVAQSPRYKIIEKRQSVAFWCNPISGHATLYWYQQILGQGPKLLIQFQNNGVVDDSQLPKDRFSAERLKGVDSTLKIQPAKLEDSAVYLCASSFDRYNSPLHFGNGTRLTVT.

The V gene is TRBV5-1, the J gene TRBJ2-7; maybe TRBD2 (6 bases). There are 13 residues in the CDR3. Trimming shortened V by 0 bases and J by 6 bases, and 10 bases separated the two germline ends. Germline V lookup: CDR1 SGHRS, CDR2 YFSETQ. CDR3: CASSLESSAEQYF. In DNA form, the CDR3 reads TGCGCCAGCAGCTTGGAGTCTAGCGCCGAGCAGTACTTC.

The rearrangement joins TRBV9 to TRBJ1-2; perhaps TRBD1 as D (6 bases). Trimming removed 3 bases from V and 7 bases from J, with 13 bases in between. Per the germline V gene, CDR1 is SGDLS and CDR2 is YYNGEE. The CDR3 loop spans 13 amino acids. The CDR3 region has the DNA TGTGCCAGCAGCGGAAGACGAGGGGGTGGCTACACCTTC. Its protein product is CASSGRRGGGYTF.

V usage is TRBV3-1 (or the pseudogene TRBV3-2) and J usage is TRBJ2-2; 9 bases match TRBD1. The V segment lost 4 bases and the J segment 1 base; nucleotides outside the gene matches: 1. The V gene's germline CDR1 is LGHDT and CDR2 YNNKEL (reference sequence). The CDR3 contains 15 residues. CDR3 sequence reads: CASSPGQGNTGELFF. The CDR3 nucleotides are TGTGCCAGCAGCCCGGGACAGGGGAACACCGGGGAGCTGTTTTTT.